A selection of T cell receptor beta chains follows, all from one sample in a study of blood T cells in healthy people across ages. TCRdb re-called the 5' RACE reads with MiXCR, one entry per CDR3 protein. This sample has about 540,000 distinct CDR3 sequences, with around 24% found just once. The same sample was also studied in work on T cells of mothers and their children.

The specimen sequenced was blood. Receptors originate from a boy under 18 in good health. Both conserved end residues are part of each CDR3. A D gene is named only where the DNA matches it firmly. Size is stated for part of the rows, as once, few or many counts, or as a class when the clone is expanded.

CSAKGAGRKQYF	TGCAGTGCCAAGGGGGCAGGTCGCAAGCAGTACTTC	few	TRBD1	TRBV20-1	TRBJ2-7
CASSLRQSYSGANVLTF	TGTGCCAGCAGCCTCCGACAGTCATACTCTGGGGCCAACGTCCTGACTTTC	-	-	TRBV11-1	TRBJ2-6
CSARDPNRAGLEQYF	TGCAGTGCTAGAGATCCAAATAGGGCAGGACTCGAGCAGTACTTC	few	-	TRBV20-1	TRBJ2-7
CSVYWTGKPYEQYF	TGCAGCGTTTACTGGACAGGGAAACCCTACGAGCAGTACTTC	-	TRBD1	TRBV29-1	TRBJ2-7
CAISPDSLSEQYF	TGTGCCATCAGTCCCGACAGTCTCTCCGAGCAGTACTTC	few	-	TRBV10-3	TRBJ2-7
CASSLGPLAASTDTQYF	TGCGCCAGCAGCTTGGGCCCACTAGCGGCTAGCACAGATACGCAGTATTTT	-	TRBD2	TRBV5-1	TRBJ2-3
CASSQTHQDTQYF	TGCGCCAGCAGCCAAACTCATCAAGATACGCAGTATTTT	many	-	TRBV4-3	TRBJ2-3
CASSSPGQGRTGELFF	TGTGCCAGCAGTTCCCCGGGACAGGGGAGGACCGGGGAGCTGTTTTTT	-	TRBD1	TRBV28	TRBJ2-2
CASSFSADTQYF	TGTGCCAGCAGCTTTTCCGCAGATACGCAGTATTTT	-	-	TRBV11-2	TRBJ2-3
CASSSRPGQIYEQYF	TGCGCCAGCAGCTCTCGGCCGGGGCAGATCTACGAGCAGTACTTC	few	-	TRBV5-1	TRBJ2-7
CASSQTSGGGHEQCF	TGTGCCAGCAGTCAAACGTCAGGGGGCGGGCACGAGCAGTGCTTC	-	TRBD1	TRBV7-8	TRBJ2-7
CASSLEVGYLPTLGNEQFF	TGTGCCAGCAGCTTAGAGGTTGGCTACCTCCCCACACTGGGCAATGAGCAGTTCTTC	-	-	TRBV7-2	TRBJ2-1
CSVVVLGAFF	TGCAGCGTTGTAGTCTTGGGAGCTTTCTTT	-	-	TRBV29-1	TRBJ1-1
CASSLAVAETQYF	TGCGCCAGCAGCTTGGCGGTTGCGGAGACCCAGTACTTC	many	-	TRBV5-1	TRBJ2-5
CAGSQDGGAATEAFF	TGTGCCGGCAGCCAAGATGGTGGGGCCGCGACTGAAGCTTTCTTT	few	-	TRBV4-2	TRBJ1-1
CSVEGGGGRIQYF	TGCAGCGTTGAAGGGGGAGGAGGGCGCATCCAGTACTTC	-	-	TRBV29-1	TRBJ2-4
CASSHEDYETQYF	TGTGCCAGCAGCCACGAGGATTATGAGACCCAGTACTTC	many	-	TRBV3-1	TRBJ2-5
CASSQVTGGSEQFF	TGCGCCAGCAGCCAAGTAACAGGGGGTAGTGAGCAGTTCTTC	few	TRBD1	TRBV4-1	TRBJ2-1
CSVDRDSPFQETQYF	TGCAGCGTTGATAGGGACAGCCCTTTTCAAGAGACCCAGTACTTC	many	TRBD1	TRBV29-1	TRBJ2-5
CAISDLAGGIKKTYPNEQFF	TGTGCCATCAGTGATTTGGCGGGAGGTATAAAGAAGACCTACCCCAATGAGCAGTTCTTC	-	TRBD2	TRBV10-3	TRBJ2-1
CASSQAKTIYF	TGTGCCAGCAGCCAAGCAAAAACCATATATTTT	-	-	TRBV14	TRBJ1-3
CASSALAGVGKNIQYF	TGTGCCAGCAGTGCCCTAGCGGGGGTGGGCAAAAACATTCAGTACTTC	-	TRBD2	TRBV9	TRBJ2-4
CATSRGRAETQYF	TGTGCCACCAGCAGGGGTCGAGCGGAGACCCAGTACTTC	-	-	TRBV15	TRBJ2-5
CASSAPSNEQFF	TGTGCCAGCAGCGCTCCTAGCAATGAGCAGTTCTTC	-	-	TRBV7-2	TRBJ2-1
CSASQGKSEAFF	TGCAGTGCTAGCCAGGGGAAATCTGAAGCTTTCTTT	-	-	TRBV20-1	TRBJ1-1
CASSPEGATYEQYF	TGTGCCAGCTCACCAGAGGGGGCCACCTACGAGCAGTACTTC	-	TRBD1	TRBV18	TRBJ2-7
CSARLSEGNEQYF	TGCAGTGCTAGACTGTCGGAGGGGAACGAGCAGTACTTC	-	-	TRBV20-1	TRBJ2-7
CASRYRLAGDSYNEQFF	TGTGCCAGCAGATATAGACTAGCGGGGGACTCCTACAATGAGCAGTTCTTC	-	TRBD2	TRBV2	TRBJ2-1
CASSSMGLAEEQFF	TGCGCCAGTAGTTCCATGGGACTAGCGGAAGAGCAGTTCTTC	-	TRBD2	TRBV19	TRBJ2-1
CASRDLPGTSGDYEQYF	TGTGCCAGCAGGGACTTACCGGGGACTAGCGGGGACTACGAGCAGTACTTC	few	TRBD2	TRBV6-1	TRBJ2-7
CASSLGQGTPYNEQFF	TGTGCCAGCAGCTTAGGGCAGGGGACACCCTACAATGAGCAGTTCTTC	-	-	TRBV7-2	TRBJ2-1
CSARDSREIYEQYF	TGCAGTGCTAGAGACTCCCGAGAAATCTACGAGCAGTACTTC	-	-	TRBV20-1	TRBJ2-7
CASSYSLQILTRKNIQYF	TGTGCCAGCAGTTACTCGTTACAGATACTGACTCGCAAAAACATTCAGTACTTC	few	-	TRBV6-2/TRBV6-3	TRBJ2-4
CASKRTGAYEQYF	TGCGCCAGCAAAAGGACAGGGGCCTACGAGCAGTACTTC	-	TRBD1	TRBV5-1	TRBJ2-7
CARGLAGTDTQYF	TGTGCCAGGGGACTAGCGGGCACAGATACGCAGTATTTT	few	-	TRBV21-1	TRBJ2-3
CASSAQGVGQPQHF	TGTGCCAGCAGCGCACAGGGTGTGGGCCAGCCCCAGCATTTT	-	-	TRBV14	TRBJ1-5
CASSIRGGGFYYDEQFF	TGTGCCAGCAGCATCAGGGGAGGGGGATTCTACTACGATGAGCAGTTCTTC	-	-	TRBV7-9	TRBJ2-1
CASSLKNEQYF	TGTGCCAGCAGCCTCAAGAACGAGCAGTACTTC	few	-	TRBV4-2	TRBJ2-7
CASSQELGQPPRSPLHF	TGCGCCAGCAGCCAAGAATTAGGACAGCCACCTAGGTCACCCCTCCACTTT	few	-	TRBV4-1	TRBJ1-6
CASSEFPDDEQFF	TGCGCCAGCAGTGAGTTCCCAGATGATGAGCAGTTCTTC	-	-	TRBV10-1	TRBJ2-1
CASSYGQSYEQYF	TGTGCCAGCAGTTACGGACAGTCGTACGAGCAGTACTTC	-	-	TRBV28	TRBJ2-7
CASSLTPVGEKLFF	TGCGCCAGCAGCCTGACCCCGGTGGGGGAAAAACTGTTTTTT	-	-	TRBV4-1	TRBJ1-4
CASSQGNGSPEAFF	TGTGCCAGCAGCCAGGGGAATGGGTCCCCTGAAGCTTTCTTT	-	-	TRBV3-1	TRBJ1-1
CASSLNKNRGPYNEQFF	TGTGCCAGCAGTCTAAATAAAAACAGGGGACCCTACAATGAGCAGTTCTTC	once	TRBD1	TRBV28	TRBJ2-1
CASSLVSRYNEQFF	TGTGCCAGCAGCTTAGTATCACGCTACAATGAGCAGTTCTTC	few	-	TRBV7-9	TRBJ2-1
CASSNTMVYEQYF	TGTGCCAGCTCAAATACCATGGTCTACGAGCAGTACTTC	-	-	TRBV18	TRBJ2-7
CASSGTVYQETQYF	TGTGCCAGCAGCGGGACAGTGTACCAAGAGACCCAGTACTTC	-	TRBD1	TRBV6-2/TRBV6-3	TRBJ2-5
CASSSTSGGANNEQFF	TGCGCCAGCAGCTCGACTAGCGGGGGGGCGAACAATGAGCAGTTCTTC	-	TRBD2	TRBV5-1	TRBJ2-1
CASSISGGLEFF	TGTGCCAGTAGTATATCCGGTGGACTTGAGTTCTTC	-	-	TRBV19	TRBJ2-1
CASSPRRNTIYF	TGTGCCAGCAGCCCCCGGAGAAACACCATATATTTT	-	-	TRBV9	TRBJ1-3
CASSSHNYGYTF	TGTGCCAGCAGTTCTCATAACTATGGCTACACCTTC	-	-	TRBV6-6	TRBJ1-2
CASSRGQPYEQYF	TGTGCCAGCAGCCGCGGACAGCCCTACGAGCAGTACTTC	-	-	TRBV7-8	TRBJ2-7
CASSLEGAISTDTQYF	TGTGCCAGCAGCTTAGAGGGGGCCATCAGCACAGATACGCAGTATTTT	-	TRBD1	TRBV7-2	TRBJ2-3
CASTSSFYEQYF	TGTGCCAGCACTAGTAGCTTCTACGAGCAGTACTTC	-	-	TRBV12-3/TRBV12-4	TRBJ2-7
CASTPGVRNTEAFF	TGTGCCAGCACCCCAGGGGTCAGGAACACTGAAGCTTTCTTT	-	-	TRBV6-5	TRBJ1-1
CASSDFTTNYGYTF	TGTGCCAGCAGTGACTTCACCACTAACTATGGCTACACCTTC	few	-	TRBV25-1	TRBJ1-2
CASIAGSGGGTQYF	TGTGCCAGCATAGCGGGGTCCGGGGGTGGTACGCAGTATTTT	-	TRBD2	TRBV6-6	TRBJ2-3
CASYRRQETQYF	TGTGCCAGCTATCGGCGACAAGAGACCCAGTACTTC	few	-	TRBV2	TRBJ2-5